This T cell receptor (beta chain) was captured in a study of cytomegalovirus exposure and HLA in healthy donors. Findings of the study overall: Later, TCR association rates were found to vary by HLA locus, highest for DRB1 and lowest for HLA-C. It was likely that a cluster of highly shared sequence variants was a sequencing artifact. As confirmed in vitro, three CMV-associated chains were specific for CMV antigens. The study recorded 160 or so TCR beta chains that were cytomegalovirus-associated.

V shed 2 bases, J shed 6 bases, and the junction held 2 bases outside the gene matches. The CDR3 spans 13 residues. CDR1 SEHNR and CDR2 FQNEAQ come from the germline V gene (reference sequence). On this clone itself: Its antigen is unidentified.

PCR amplification relied on 60 Vbeta primers (plus 13 Jbeta primers). TCRdb's copy holds only in-frame clones and misses some; the assay was immunoSEQ multiplex PCR. In all, the sample yields under 200,000 clones. The TCR comes from a man under 40 in good health and CMV-seronegative. The V and J genes are TRBV7-9 and TRBJ2-3; 7 bases agree with TRBD1. Sequencing was done on a sample of PBMCs. CDR3 protein: CASSLTGEDTQYF. The CDR3 DNA reads as TGTGCCAGCAGCTTAACAGGGGAGGATACGCAGTATTTT.